The 17 T cell receptor beta chains below come from one sample, sequenced in a study of T cell changes during pregnancy in multiple sclerosis. Repertoires were generated with immunoSEQ multiplex PCR, while TCRdb's copy carries only in-frame clones and drops some. Altogether 49,000 or so clones are present, about 90% being singletons, with the ten largest covering roughly 0.34%. The sequences come from CD4+ T cells from peripheral blood mononuclear cells, collected in the second trimester of pregnancy. These receptors all stem from a female donor in good health, enrolled as a control in a pregnancy study.

The sample holds one count of this clone. This chain joins TRBV18 and TRBJ1-2; tentatively, D is TRBD1 (5 bases). V gave up 5 bases and J gave up 2 bases, with 9 bases separating them. CDR1 KGHSH and CDR2 LQKENI come from the germline V gene. The CDR3 length is 13 residues. In DNA form, the CDR3 reads TGTGCCAGCTCAGAAGACAGAAACTATGGCTACACCTTC. Encoded protein: CASSEDRNYGYTF.

The CDR3 sequence: CASSYWTGAYEQYF. As DNA, the CDR3 is TGTGCCAGCAGTTATTGGACAGGGGCCTACGAGCAGTACTTC. The V gene is TRBV6-5, the J gene TRBJ2-7, with 9 bases identical to TRBD1. The CDR3 consists of 14 residues. Germline V gives CDR1 MNHEY, CDR2 SVGAGI. V shed 3 bases, J shed 2 bases, and the junction held 2 bases outside the gene matches.

This chain links TRBV25-1 with TRBJ2-5, with a weak D call TRBD2 (6 bases). Trimming cost V 2 bases and J 2 bases, with 12 bases left between them. Germline CDR1 is MGHDK and CDR2 is SYGVNS. This CDR3 is 15 amino acids long. The DNA for the CDR3 is TGTGCCAGCAGTGAACGGGGAGGCGGACAAGAGACCCAGTACTTC. This encodes CASSERGGGQETQYF.

This clone was counted between two and nine times. V usage is TRBV2 and J usage is TRBJ1-2; maybe TRBD1 (6 bases). CDR1 is SNHLY, CDR2 FYNNEI, per germline. The germline V and J ends were trimmed by 7 bases and 6 bases, with 12 bases remaining between them. The CDR3 spans 12 residues. DNA of the CDR3: TGTGCCAGCAATGGACAGAACGATGGCTACACCTTC. It specifies CASNGQNDGYTF.

This clone was found once. The gene calls are TRBV18 and TRBJ1-5, with a weak D call TRBD1 (6 bases). Germline V CDR1 and CDR2: KGHSH, LQKENI. The V and J ends lost 4 bases and 7 bases respectively, with 14 bases between them. The CDR3 runs 14 residues. The CDR3 DNA sequence: TGTGCCAGCTCACAACAGGGTCCTGACCAGCCCCAGCATTTT. It codes for CASSQQGPDQPQHF.

The V call is TRBV5-1, the J call TRBJ2-1; TRBD2 matches at 9 bases. Per germline, CDR1 SGHRS and CDR2 YFSETQ. The CDR3 runs to 16 residues. J was trimmed by 3 bases and V by 3 bases; bases with no gene match: 7. Here the CDR3 reads CASSWGSGGNYNEQFF. DNA for the CDR3: TGCGCCAGCAGCTGGGGGAGCGGGGGGAACTACAATGAGCAGTTCTTC.

The V call is TRBV10-3, the J call TRBJ2-1, with a possible D match to TRBD2 (6 bases). Germline CDR1 ENHRY, CDR2 SYGVKD. V was cut by 7 bases and J by 8 bases, with 21 bases left in between. The CDR3 has 15 residues. CDR3 protein: CAITEPGRFADEQFF. CDR3 sequence (DNA): TGTGCCATCACGGAGCCAGGGAGGTTTGCCGATGAGCAGTTCTTC.

The gene calls are TRBV5-4 and TRBJ2-7, with D possibly TRBD1 on 7 matching bases. The germline V and J ends were trimmed by 4 bases and 2 bases, with 13 bases remaining between them. There are 14 residues in the CDR3. Germline V gene sequence: CDR1 SGHNT, CDR2 YYREEE (reference sequence). As DNA, the CDR3 is TGTGCCAGCAGCCCTGACAGGGAGGCCTACGAGCAGTACTTC. Residues: CASSPDREAYEQYF.

V gene TRBV7-2 combines with J gene TRBJ1-2; 7 bases align to TRBD1. CDR1 and CDR2 from the germline V gene are SGHTA and FQGNSA. With 1 base clipped from V and 3 bases from J, the junction kept 2 bases outside the gene matches. CDR3 length equals 14 residues. The CDR3 reads CASSLDRGDYGYTF. The DNA of the CDR3 is TGTGCCAGCAGCTTAGACAGGGGTGACTATGGCTACACCTTC.

V usage is TRBV2 and J usage is TRBJ1-5; D may be TRBD1 (6 bases). The germline V gene has CDR1 SNHLY and CDR2 FYNNEI. V was clipped by 8 bases and J by 0 bases, with 11 bases between them. The CDR3 runs 14 residues. The CDR3 loop reads CASRWTVSNQPQHF. The CDR3 DNA reads as TGTGCCAGCCGATGGACAGTTAGCAATCAGCCCCAGCATTTT.

This chain links TRBV6-6 with TRBJ2-5; perhaps TRBD1 as D (6 bases). Germline V lookup: CDR1 MNHNY, CDR2 SVGAGI (reference sequence). The CDR3 contains 16 residues. V was clipped by 9 bases and J by 6 bases, with 26 bases between them. The CDR3 sequence is CASRDSTRGRVKTQYF. The DNA for the CDR3 is TGTGCCAGTCGCGACTCCACCAGGGGCAGAGTGAAGACCCAGTACTTC.

This chain uses TRBV7-8 with TRBJ2-1; 9 bases line up with TRBD1. The CDR3 consists of 17 residues. Germline CDR1 SGHVS, CDR2 FQNEAQ. After removal of 5 bases from V and 2 bases from J, the junction contained 10 bases not matched to a gene. The CDR3 loop is CASSPTPDRGTYNEQFF. The DNA for the CDR3 is TGTGCCAGCAGCCCCACTCCGGACAGGGGCACCTACAATGAGCAGTTCTTC.

The chain is built from TRBV4-3 and TRBJ2-5; 7 nucleotides align to TRBD2. Trimming cost V 4 bases and J 2 bases; bases outside gene matches: 7. The CDR3 extends over 15 amino acids. Looked up from germline, CDR1 is LGHNA and CDR2 is YSLEER. CDR3 residues: CASSPRLASQETQYF. In nucleotides, the CDR3 is TGCGCCAGCAGCCCCCGACTAGCATCACAAGAGACCCAGTACTTC.

The chain uses TRBV6-6 and TRBJ1-1, with D tentatively TRBD1 (6 bases). The germline V gene encodes CDR1 MNHNY and CDR2 SVGAGI (reference sequence). The V gene lost 6 bases and the J gene lost 2 bases, with 16 bases spanning the gap. The CDR3 spans 15 residues. CDR3: CASRDTGHQNTEAFF. CDR3 nucleotide sequence: TGTGCCAGCAGAGATACGGGACACCAAAACACTGAAGCTTTCTTT.

The chain joins TRBV30 to TRBJ1-6; TRBD1 might be the D (5 bases). This CDR3 comprises 16 residues. Trimming left V 7 bases short and J 0 bases short, with 16 bases between. Germline V gene data show CDR1 as GTSNPN and CDR2 as SVGIG (reference sequence). The CDR3 here is CASRGGSSSYNSPLHF. For the CDR3, the DNA is TGTGCCTCCCGGGGGGGGTCAAGCTCCTATAATTCACCCCTCCACTTT. Looking up the rest from reference TRBV30 and TRBJ1-6 gives the full variable domain: SQTIHQWPATLVQPVGSPLSLECTVEGTSNPNLYWYRQAAGRGLQLLFYSVGIGQISSEVPQNLSASRPQDRQFILSSKKLLLSDSGFYLCASRGGSSSYNSPLHFGNGTRLTVT.

The chain links TRBV11-3 to TRBJ2-7; unclear D gene. CDR1 is SGHNT and CDR2 is YENEEA in the germline V gene. This CDR3 comprises 14 residues. V lost 5 bases and J 0 bases, leaving 11 bases between the germline ends. As DNA, the CDR3 is TGTGCCAGCAGCATATACGGGTACTCCTACGAGCAGTACTTC. This encodes CASSIYGYSYEQYF.

This chain joins TRBV4-2 and TRBJ1-4; D is uncertain. Trimming pared 0 bases from V and 8 bases from J, leaving 19 bases between. The CDR3 is 17 amino acids. Looked up from germline, CDR1 is LGHNA and CDR2 is YNFKEQ. CDR3 sequence reads: CASSQDPAGIVGEKLFF. In DNA form, the CDR3 reads TGTGCCAGCAGCCAAGATCCGGCGGGGATAGTGGGGGAAAAACTGTTTTTT.